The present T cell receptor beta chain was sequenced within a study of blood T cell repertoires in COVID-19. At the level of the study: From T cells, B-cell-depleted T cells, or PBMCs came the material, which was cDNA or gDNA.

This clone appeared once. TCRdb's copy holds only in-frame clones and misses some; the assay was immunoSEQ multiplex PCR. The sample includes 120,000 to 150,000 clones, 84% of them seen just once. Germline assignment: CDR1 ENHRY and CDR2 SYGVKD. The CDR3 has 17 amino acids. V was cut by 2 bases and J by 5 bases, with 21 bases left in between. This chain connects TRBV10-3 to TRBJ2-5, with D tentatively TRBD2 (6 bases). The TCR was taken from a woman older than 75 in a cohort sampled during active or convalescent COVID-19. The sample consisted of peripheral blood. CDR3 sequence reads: CAISEGGISFSGETQYF. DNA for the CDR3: TGTGCCATCAGTGAGGGCGGGATATCATTTTCAGGGGAGACCCAGTACTTC.